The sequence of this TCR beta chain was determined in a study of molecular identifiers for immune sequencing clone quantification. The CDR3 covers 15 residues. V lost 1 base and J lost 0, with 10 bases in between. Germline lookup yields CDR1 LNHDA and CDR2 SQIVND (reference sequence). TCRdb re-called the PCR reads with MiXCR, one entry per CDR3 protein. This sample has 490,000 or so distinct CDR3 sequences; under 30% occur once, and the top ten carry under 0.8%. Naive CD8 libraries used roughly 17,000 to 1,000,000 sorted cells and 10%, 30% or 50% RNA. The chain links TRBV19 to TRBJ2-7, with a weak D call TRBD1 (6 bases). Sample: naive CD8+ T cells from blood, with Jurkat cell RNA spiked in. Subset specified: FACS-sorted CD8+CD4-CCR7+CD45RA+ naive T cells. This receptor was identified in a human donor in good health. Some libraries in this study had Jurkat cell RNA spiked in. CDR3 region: CASSIGQGYSYEQYF. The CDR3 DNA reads TGTGCCAGTAGTATAGGCCAGGGGTACTCCTACGAGCAGTACTTC. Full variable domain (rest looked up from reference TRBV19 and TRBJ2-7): DGGITQSPKYLFRKEGQNVTLSCEQNLNHDAMYWYRQDPGQGLRLIYYSQIVNDFQKGDIAEGYSVSREKKESFPLTVTSAQKNPTAFYLCASSIGQGYSYEQYFGPGTRLTVT.